This TCR beta chain was sequenced during a study of cytomegalovirus exposure and HLA in healthy donors (dated by TCRdb to 2017 to 2019). Describing the broader study: An earlier analysis of some 620 of the donors reported under 300 Gb of sequence data and 95 million to 130 million unique TCR beta sequences obtained from around 190 million T cells. Among the approximately 400 genotyped donors, approximately 81% belonged to the genetic ancestry cluster associated with self-reported Caucasian donors. In addition to the first cohort of 650 to 800 subjects, a separate validation cohort of 130 or so different subjects was used. Every repertoire in the discovery cohort had been generated on one and the same sequencing platform. The study used immunosequencing to profile the T cell repertoires of hundreds of subjects and linked those repertoires to cytomegalovirus serostatus. The study aimed to test whether cataloging public T cell receptors could reveal signatures of past pathogen exposure. Among some 400 genotyped donors of the cohort, an average of about 240,000 unique TCR beta nucleotide sequences were sequenced per donor, roughly a sixth of them non-productive. A later analysis re-analyzed previously published TCR beta repertoires from 666 donors and added high-resolution HLA genotyping to study TCR occurrence patterns. A later genetic analysis took genome-wide SNP genotypes for about 55% of the 666 donors and used that subset as a discovery cohort. The study combined high-throughput TCR immunosequencing, statistical association of individual TCRs with disease status, and machine learning to predict cytomegalovirus infection status. Donor age, sex, ethnicity and CMV serostatus were collected together with the repertoire data. Both class I and class II loci were covered by HLA typing, at four-digit resolution. Rather than using new phenotypic data, the later analysis identified candidate immune exposures from TCR beta sequences and from how often those sequences occurred across donors. About 320 gigabases of sequencing data and 70 million to 85 million unique TCR sequences were included in an early release covering over 600 HLA-typed donors. Several DR-DQ haplotypes were treated as single units for association and clustering because of strong linkage in the cohort. Typing coverage differed by locus: A, B, C, DRB1 and DQB1 were typed in about 620-640 donors, DQA1 in 522, DPA1 in around 610, and DPB1 in just under 480. An earlier analysis of 500 to 750 of the donors applied high-throughput TCR beta sequencing to assess whether each TCR beta V gene segment acted as functional or pseudogenic. Here is what the overall study found, with its caveats: Correlated functional status among segregating V segments might be attributable to linkage disequilibrium, but an unknown experimental factor could not be ruled out. The classifier was reported to diagnose cytomegalovirus status with high specificity and sensitivity in both the original cohort and the validation cohort. Most TCR sequences were seen in very few donors, while some public TCRs were found in many individuals. The authors suggested that the approach could potentially be extended to other disease states and immunological phenotypes. Some IMGT-functional V segments, including TRBV6-2 and TRBV6-3, could not be distinguished by the 87-base-pair reads and were therefore excluded. Immune exposure information for the cohort was limited to CMV serostatus. Assigning TCR associations to individual alleles was difficult when HLA alleles, especially DR and DQ, strongly co-occurred. A cluster of highly shared sequence variants was judged likely to represent a technical artifact of the sequencing pipeline. Most CMV-associated TCR beta chains appeared to be HLA-restricted in a later analysis, and the HLA associations seemed to be driven largely by CMV exposure. Because counts were too low, 15 to 20 rarely observed V segments, including chromosome 9 orphons, were left out of the earlier analysis of about 620 of the donors. In a later genetic analysis, a missense DCLRE1C variant was associated with V-gene and J-gene trimming of TCR beta chains, and the association was replicated in an independent cohort. According to a later analysis, TCR association rates differed among HLA loci, with DRB1 alleles showing the most associated TCRs and HLA-C alleles showing the fewest. Because some donors lacked HLA typing at each locus, the association tests relied only on the typed subset. A further reported finding was that TCR beta sequences accurately predicted the HLA-A and HLA-B alleles for most subjects in the first cohort. A few of the identified cytomegalovirus-associated TCR beta chains were confirmed in vitro to be specific for cytomegalovirus antigens. This cohort had only TCR beta chains sequenced, and the lack of alpha or paired-chain data limited which features could be detected. In a later genetic analysis, fewer N-insertions in productive TCRs were reported among donors in an Asian-associated ancestry cluster than the approximately 710-donor mean. According to a later analysis, parvovirus B19, influenza, CMV and Epstein-Barr virus appeared linked to several top co-occurrence clusters. At a false discovery rate of 0.05, a later analysis linked under 20,000 TCR beta sequences to specific HLA alleles. Roughly uniform sequencing depth across donors was assumed in presence/absence analyses, although this assumption may not hold. In an earlier analysis of some 550 of the donors, most TCR beta V segments were observed in productive rearrangements about 90% or about 30% of the time, broadly matching IMGT annotations. A total of fewer than 200 TCR beta chains were listed by the study as associated with cytomegalovirus. In a later analysis, HLA-associated TCR beta chains were found to be more clonally expanded and to have lower generation probabilities than equally common non-associated chains.

The cohort was made up of approximately 670 healthy bone marrow donors. At the time of sampling, every cohort member was nominally healthy, though immune exposures that went unrecorded were likely present. The donor was CMV seropositive and belonged to the group of a few hundred seropositive cohort members. Each donor provided a peripheral blood sample, and peripheral blood mononuclear cells were used for TCR beta sequencing. The Qiagen DNeasy Blood Extraction Kit was used to extract genomic DNA from the blood cell samples. V loses 3 bases of germline sequence and J loses 6 bases, and the interval between the two ends is 32 bases. The CDR3 numbers 19 residues from cysteine through phenylalanine. Here the CDR3 DNA is all that survives: 57 bases in frame from base 1. The germline V gene (reference sequence) yields GTSNPN for CDR1 and SVGIG for CDR2. Library preparation employed the immunoSEQ multiplex PCR assay. For the multiplex PCR, a mixture combining 60 forward primers for TCR Vbeta segments and 13 reverse primers for TCR Jbeta segments was used. A multiplex PCR assay on genomic DNA amplified the CDR3 region of rearranged TCR beta genes. The Illumina HiSeq System was used to sequence the amplified TCR beta libraries as 87-base-pair reads. The study's processing was this. A later analysis tallied 75 million to 95 million unique TCR beta chains across the 666 repertoires, and about 10 million of those chains were shared by two or more donors. Raw reads were error-corrected and collapsed into unique sequences with a nearest-neighbor algorithm that merged closely related sequences to remove PCR and sequencing errors. To assign V, D and J gene segments, CDR3 sequences were aligned to IMGT reference sequences. For a sequence to be retained, a match of at least six nucleotides was required to both a V gene segment and a J gene segment. Rearrangements were classified as productive when the CDR3 lacked stop codons and remained in frame with V and J, and all other rearrangements were classified as non-productive. CDR3 was defined according to IMGT convention as the region running from the second conserved V-encoded cysteine to the conserved J-encoded phenylalanine. The earlier analysis of about 640 of the donors excluded any sequence lacking an unambiguous match to a single V gene segment. An earlier analysis of 587 of the donors called V segments functional above 56.7% productive rearrangements and segregating when the between-donor standard deviation exceeded 5%. A statistical classification framework was built to diagnose cytomegalovirus status from the catalog of TCR beta chain sequences. In a later analysis, V and J genes were assigned by comparing TCR nucleotide sequences against IMGT/GENE-DB human TR gene sequences. In a later analysis, CDR3 sequences and most-parsimonious VDJ recombination scenarios were assigned using the TCRdist pipeline. In a later analysis, each TCR beta chain was defined by its CDR3 amino acid sequence together with its V-gene family, and reads lacking a unique V-gene family were excluded. To address suspected cross-contamination and a sequencing artifact, a later analysis removed some 620 highly shared, low-generation-probability nucleotide sequences. In a later analysis, a clonal expansion index was calculated for each public chain from normalized within-repertoire ranks of inferred template counts. In a later analysis, generation probabilities were computed using a VDJ recombination model fitted to out-of-frame rearrangements, and the results were checked against IGoR. A later analysis scored TCR-TCR, TCR-HLA and TCR-CMV co-occurrence with hypergeometric tests, applying a repertoire-size bias correction to TCR pairs. False discovery rates were estimated in a later analysis by permuting HLA or CMV assignments 20 times. A later analysis grouped co-occurring TCRs with DBSCAN, adding TCRdist sequence similarity when clustering within HLA-allele-positive subsets. For co-occurrence clustering, repertoires with fewer than 30,000 or more than 120,000 public chains were excluded, along with five or six repertoires with anomalous nucleotide sharing. The table comes from immuneACCESS by way of TCRdb, which keeps in-frame sequences with V and J called. Part of the clones is missing from these tables; in studies checked, under half for an unresolved V gene and the rest for unknown reasons. The D gene and trimming were derived from the DNA, and the V and J assignments and clone size from that table. The sample table shows about 120,000 clones, and 65% to 85% are seen once. 3% to 4% of the sample lies in the top ten.

This clone occurred once. Its antigen remains unidentified. Base qualities are missing; no much larger clone stands one base away. This sequence was found in a man between 18 and 29 years old in good health and CMV-seropositive. This chain joins TRBV30 to TRBJ1-1; the D gene is perhaps TRBD1, from 5 matching bases. Sequencing was carried out using PBMCs. The encoded CDR3 is CAWRGALVKGSSVSAEAFF. The DNA reads as follows: TGTGCCTGGAGAGGGGCCTTGGTGAAGGGTAGCTCAGTATCGGCTGAAGCTTTCTTT.